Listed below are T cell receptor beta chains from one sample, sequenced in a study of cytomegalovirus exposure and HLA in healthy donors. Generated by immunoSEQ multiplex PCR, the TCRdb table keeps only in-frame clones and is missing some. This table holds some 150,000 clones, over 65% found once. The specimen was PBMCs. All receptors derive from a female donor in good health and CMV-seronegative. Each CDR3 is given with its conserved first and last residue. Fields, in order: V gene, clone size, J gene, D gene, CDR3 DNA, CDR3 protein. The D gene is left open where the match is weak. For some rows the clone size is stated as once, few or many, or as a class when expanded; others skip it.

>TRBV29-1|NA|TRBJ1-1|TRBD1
TGCAGCTTTCGATCAGGGGGTAGTACTGAAGCTTTCTTT
CSFRSGGSTEAFF
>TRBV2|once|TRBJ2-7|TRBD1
TGTGCCAGCAGAAGGGACAGGCCGAGGGACGAGCAGTACTTC
CASRRDRPRDEQYF
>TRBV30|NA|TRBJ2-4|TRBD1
TGTGCCTGGAGTCCCCAAGGGACAGGGATCAAAAACATTCAGTACTTC
CAWSPQGTGIKNIQYF
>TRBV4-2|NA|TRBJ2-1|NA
TGTGCCAGCAGCCAGCGGGTCTCCTACAATGAGCAGTTCTTC
CASSQRVSYNEQFF
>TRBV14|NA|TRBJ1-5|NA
TGTGCCAGCAGCCAGTCCCGGGACCGCTTGCCCCGGGGGGAGAGGCCCCAGCATTTT
CASSQSRDRLPRGERPQHF
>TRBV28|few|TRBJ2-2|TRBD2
TGTGCCAGCAGTTTGTTTACTAGCGGGAGTCGGGGGGAGCTGTTTTTT
CASSLFTSGSRGELFF
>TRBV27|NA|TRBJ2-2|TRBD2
TGTGCCAGCAGGACCGGGACTAGAAACACCGGGGAGCTGTTTTTT
CASRTGTRNTGELFF
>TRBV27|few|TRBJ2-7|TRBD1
TGTGCCAGCCAAACCTCGGACAGGCCCTACGAGCAGTACTTC
CASQTSDRPYEQYF
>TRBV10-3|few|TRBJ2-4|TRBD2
TGTGCCATCAGCAGCGGGAAGGGGACTGACATTCAGTACTTC
CAISSGKGTDIQYF
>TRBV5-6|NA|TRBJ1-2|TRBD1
TGTGCCAGCAGCTTGGGGACAGGGGTCGGCTACACCTTC
CASSLGTGVGYTF
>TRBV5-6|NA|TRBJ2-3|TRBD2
TGTGCCAGCAGCTTGGATATAGCGGGAGACGGTACCACAGATACGCAGTATTTT
CASSLDIAGDGTTDTQYF
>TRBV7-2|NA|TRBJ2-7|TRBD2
TGTGCCAGCAGCAGGGGGGGCAGCGGGGGTCCAGGCTACGAGCAGTACTTC
CASSRGGSGGPGYEQYF
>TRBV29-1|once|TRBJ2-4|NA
TGCAGCCCCGGGACAGAACCATTACTAGCCAAAAACAGTCAGTACTTC
CSPGTEPLLAKNSQYF
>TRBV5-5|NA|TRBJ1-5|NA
TGTGCCAGCAGCTGGAAAACAGGGAATCAGCCCCAGCATTTT
CASSWKTGNQPQHF
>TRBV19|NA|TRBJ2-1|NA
TGTGCCAGTAGTCTACTAGTAGTGGATGAGCAGTTCTTC
CASSLLVVDEQFF
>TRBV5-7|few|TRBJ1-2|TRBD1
TGTGCCAGCAGGTTTAGACAGGGGGCAAGAGGCTACACCTTC
CASRFRQGARGYTF
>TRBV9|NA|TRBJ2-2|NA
TGTGCCAGCAGTTACCAGGCGACAAAGAACACCGGGGAGCTGTTTTTT
CASSYQATKNTGELFF
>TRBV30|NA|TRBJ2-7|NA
TGTGCCTGGGGACCACAGGGCTCCTACGAGCAGTACTTC
CAWGPQGSYEQYF
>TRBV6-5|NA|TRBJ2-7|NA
TGTGCCAGCAGGGGGGCAGGGGCCCTACGGAACGAGCAGTACTTC
CASRGAGALRNEQYF
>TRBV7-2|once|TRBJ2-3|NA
TGTGCCAGCAGTGTTACGGGCACAGATACGCAGTATTTT
CASSVTGTDTQYF
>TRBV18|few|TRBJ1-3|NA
TGTGCCAGCTCACCTTCAGGGGCTGGTGGAAACACCATATATTTT
CASSPSGAGGNTIYF
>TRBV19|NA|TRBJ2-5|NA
TGTGCCAGTAGTATGGACGGGAGAGGGACCCAGTACTTC
CASSMDGRGTQYF
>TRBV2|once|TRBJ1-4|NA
TGTGCCAGCAGGGCCGAACCTGAAAAACTGTTTTTT
CASRAEPEKLFF
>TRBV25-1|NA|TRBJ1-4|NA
TGTGCCAGCAGTGAATTGTTCGCAACTAATGAAAAACTGTTTTTT
CASSELFATNEKLFF
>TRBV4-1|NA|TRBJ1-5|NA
TGCGCCAGCAGCCAAGACATCGGGACACCCAATCAGCCCCAGCATTTT
CASSQDIGTPNQPQHF
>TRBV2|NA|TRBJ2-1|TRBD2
TGTGCCAGCAGCGCCAGCGGGAATTACAATGAGCAGTTCTTC
CASSASGNYNEQFF
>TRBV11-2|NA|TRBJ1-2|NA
TGTGCCAGCAGCTTAGTAATGGGAGGGGCCTTGGGAGGCTACACCTTC
CASSLVMGGALGGYTF
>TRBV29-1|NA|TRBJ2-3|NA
TGCAGCGTTGAAGGCAGCGGCACAGATACGCAGTATTTT
CSVEGSGTDTQYF
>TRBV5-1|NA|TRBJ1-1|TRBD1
TGCGCCAGCAGCCGGACAGGGAACACTGAAGCTTTCTTT
CASSRTGNTEAFF
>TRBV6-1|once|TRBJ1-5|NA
TGTGCCAGCAGTGAACTACAGTCTGTTAGCAATCAGCCCCAGCATTTT
CASSELQSVSNQPQHF
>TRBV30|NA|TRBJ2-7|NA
TGTGCCTGGAATCTAGATCGGGGCGAGCAGTACTTC
CAWNLDRGEQYF
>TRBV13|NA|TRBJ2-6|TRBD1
TGTGCCAGCAGCTCCCAGGGGGCTGGGGCCAACGGCCTGACTTTC
CASSSQGAGANGLTF
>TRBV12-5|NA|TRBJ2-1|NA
TGTGCTAGTGGTTTGGGGACGGGGAAGAATGAGCAGTTCTTC
CASGLGTGKNEQFF
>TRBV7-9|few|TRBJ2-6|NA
TGTGCCAGCACCTTGGCGGGCAGGGGAAGGGGTGGGGCCAACGTCCTGACTTTC
CASTLAGRGRGGANVLTF
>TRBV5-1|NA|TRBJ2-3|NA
TGCGCCAGCAGGAGGATGGCGGGGCGCACAGATACGCAGTATTTT
CASRRMAGRTDTQYF
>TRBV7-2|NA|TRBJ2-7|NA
TGTGCCAGCAGCAAAGGGAGGTCGGGGGGCGTAACCTACGAGCAGTACTTC
CASSKGRSGGVTYEQYF
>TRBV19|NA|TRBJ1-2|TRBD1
TGTGCCAGTAGTCATTGGACAGGGGGCGCATCAGGATATGGCTACACCTTC
CASSHWTGGASGYGYTF
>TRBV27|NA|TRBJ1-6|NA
TGTGCCAGCAGTTCTTGGAATACCCAAACGGGTGGCCGGAATTCACCCCTCCACTTT
CASSSWNTQTGGRNSPLHF
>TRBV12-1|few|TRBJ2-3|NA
TGTGCCAGCAGCTTTGGCGGCAGAAAACTTACAGATACGCAGTATTTT
CASSFGGRKLTDTQYF
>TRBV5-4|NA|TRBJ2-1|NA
TGTGCCAGCAGCCCAGGACCGGGGGTAGGCGTGGAGCAGTTCTTC
CASSPGPGVGVEQFF
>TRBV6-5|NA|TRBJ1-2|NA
TGTGCCAGCAGTCCAGGGGTCTCCTATGGCTACACCTTC
CASSPGVSYGYTF
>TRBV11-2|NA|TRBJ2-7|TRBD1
TGTGCCAGCAGCTTAGTACGGGACAGGGTTCCCGAGCAGTACTTC
CASSLVRDRVPEQYF
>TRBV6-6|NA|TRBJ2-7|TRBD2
TGTGCCAGCAGGCCGGGACTAGCTCCCTACGAGCAGTACTTC
CASRPGLAPYEQYF
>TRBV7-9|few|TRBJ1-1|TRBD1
TGTGCCAGCAGCCCACACCGGACTACAGGGGACACTGAAGCTTTCTTT
CASSPHRTTGDTEAFF
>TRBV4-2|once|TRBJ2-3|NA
TGTGCCAGCAGCCAAGGGAGCTCGAGGGATACGCAGTATTTT
CASSQGSSRDTQYF